Sequencing of this T cell receptor beta chain was carried out in a study of T cell responses to AZD1222 COVID-19 vaccine. Assay: immunoSEQ multiplex PCR; the TCRdb copy retains only in-frame clones and omits some. In the table there are roughly 150,000 clones, around nine tenths of which are singletons. Germline V CDR1 and CDR2: SEHNR, FQNEAQ (reference sequence). The trim removed 7 bases at V and 3 bases at J, leaving 13 bases unmatched. The CDR3 loop spans 19 amino acids. The clonotype comes from an adult who had recovered from COVID-19. This material consisted of peripheral blood, taken after recovery from COVID-19. The chain is built from TRBV7-9 and TRBJ2-6; TRBD1 agrees at 12 bases. The CDR3 DNA reads TGTGCCAGCACTCAGAGGAGGGGACAGGGGGCGCGTGGGGCCAACGTCCTGACTTTC. As protein: CASTQRRGQGARGANVLTF.